The 9 T cell receptor beta chains presented below share a single source sample, sequenced in a study of glioma-infiltrating T cells after dendritic cell vaccination. Sequencing used immunoSEQ multiplex PCR; TCRdb keeps in-frame clones, though not all of them. The table lists 55,000 to 75,000 clones, about four fifths of them singletons, with 15% to 19% in the top ten. Time point in this sample: after dendritic cell vaccination, including at tumor progression/relapse. This material consisted of blood, taken after dendritic cell vaccination. These receptors all come from a human donor with glioblastoma.

The chain is built from TRBV20-1 and TRBJ2-1; D unclear. The CDR3 has 11 residues. Germline V gene data show CDR1 as DFQATT and CDR2 as SNEGSKA (reference sequence). The V gene lost 1 base and the J gene lost 4 bases, with 2 bases spanning the gap. CDR3 protein: CSARAYNEQFF. CDR3 in DNA: TGCAGTGCTAGAGCATACAATGAGCAGTTCTTC.

V and J are TRBV15 and TRBJ2-7; 8 bases fit TRBD2. Unmatched junction bases numbered 10, after V lost 8 bases and J lost 1 base. Germline CDR1 and CDR2: LNHNV and YYDKDF (reference sequence). This CDR3 is built from 15 residues. CDR3 coding DNA: TGTGCCACCTCCCGGGGGGGGGCCCGTTCCTACGAGCAGTACTTC. It encodes CATSRGGARSYEQYF. Drawing the rest from reference TRBV15 and TRBJ2-7, the complete variable domain is DAMVIQNPRYQVTQFGKPVTLSCSQTLNHNVMYWYQQKSSQAPKLLFHYYDKDFNNEADTPDNFQSRRPNTSFCFLDIRSPGLGDTAMYLCATSRGGARSYEQYFGPGTRLTVT.

The CDR3 sequence is CASIEVARSSDTQYF. CDR3 in DNA: TGTGCCAGCATTGAGGTAGCTAGATCGTCTGATACGCAGTATTTT. The J gene is TRBJ2-3, the V gene TRBV2; no firm D call. The CDR3 is made up of 15 amino acids. Trimming cost V 7 bases and J 6 bases, with 20 bases left between them. From germline, CDR1 is SNHLY and CDR2 FYNNEI.

The V and J genes are TRBV5-1 and TRBJ2-5, with 13 bases aligning to TRBD2. Trimming took 1 base from V and 2 from J; bases not matched to a gene: 5. The CDR3 extends over 17 amino acids. The germline V gene has CDR1 SGHRS and CDR2 YFSETQ. The CDR3 DNA follows: TGCGCCAGCAGCTTGAGAACTAGCGGGGGGGAACAAGAGACCCAGTACTTC. Amino acid sequence: CASSLRTSGGEQETQYF.

This clone was recorded once. This chain connects TRBV4-1 to TRBJ2-5; D is perhaps TRBD2 (5 bases). The CDR3 has 15 residues. CDR1 and CDR2 (germline): MGHRA, YSYEKL. The V end lost 2 bases, the J end lost 2 bases, and 12 bases lay between the germline ends. The CDR3 region is CASSQQERVQETQYF. Here the CDR3 DNA reads TGCGCCAGCAGCCAACAGGAGAGGGTTCAAGAGACCCAGTACTTC.

The genes are TRBV2 and TRBJ1-3; D is unclear. The CDR3 runs 15 residues. The V gene lost 3 bases and the J gene lost 0 bases, with 9 bases spanning the gap. The V gene's germline CDR1 is SNHLY and CDR2 FYNNEI. For the CDR3, the DNA is TGTGCCAGCAGTGATTTACAGAACTCTGGAAACACCATATATTTT. Its protein product is CASSDLQNSGNTIYF. The variable domain in full, completed from reference TRBV2 and TRBJ1-3, reads EPEVTQTPSHQVTQMGQEVILRCVPISNHLYFYWYRQILGQKVEFLVSFYNNEISEKSEIFDDQFSVERPDGSNFTLKIRSTKLEDSAMYFCASSDLQNSGNTIYFGEGSWLTVV.

The chain employs TRBV4-3 and TRBJ1-2; the match to TRBD1 covers 8 bases. Losses at the gene ends were 0 bases for V and 4 bases for J; bases not matched to a gene: 4. This CDR3 has 15 residues. Per germline, CDR1 LGHNA and CDR2 YSLEER. The CDR3 DNA follows: TGCGCCAGCAGCCAAGATCAGGGGGCCAGCTATGGCTACACCTTC. Its protein is CASSQDQGASYGYTF.

This clone has a handful of counts. The chain employs TRBV6-5 and TRBJ1-4, with 7 bases lining up with TRBD1. The junction had 18 bases not matched to a gene; V was cut back by 6 bases and J by 14 bases. The germline V gene encodes CDR1 MNHEY and CDR2 SVGAGI. This CDR3 contains 15 residues. CDR3 nucleotides: TGTGCCAGCAGCCAACAGGGGATGTTATCCCAGAAGCTGTTTTTT. Translation gives CASSQQGMLSQKLFF.

The chain carries TRBV19 and TRBJ2-1; 7 bases are a match to TRBD1. V lost 6 bases and J lost 7; bases outside the gene matches: 9. The CDR3 spans 14 residues. From germline, CDR1 is LNHDA and CDR2 SQIVND (reference sequence). For the CDR3, the DNA is TGTGCCAGTAGACGGGGACAGCTCGGAAATGAGCAGTTCTTC. Protein: CASRRGQLGNEQFF.